Detailed here is one TCR beta chain. The data originate from a study of blood T cell repertoires in COVID-19. Study-level background: The United States, Italy and Spain supplied acute and convalescent COVID-19 samples. Sample material is recorded as cDNA or gDNA derived from T cells, B-cell-depleted T cells, or PBMCs.

As originally analysed: From reference gene primer amplification, estimates of nucleated cell counts were derived. The protocol was immunoSEQ multiplex PCR, while the TCRdb copy is restricted to in-frame clones and leaves out a portion. V, J and clone size derive from that table, while D and trimming were established from the DNA sequence. There are 130,000 or so clones in the sample; about 87% occur only once, and more than 2% lies in the top ten. A Seattle source enrolled patients during active infection and followed them longitudinally. The clonotype was recovered from a human donor with COVID-19, enrolled during active disease. The donor label of this sample is uncertain. Sample: peripheral blood.

Here the CDR3 DNA reads TGCGCCAGCAGCCATCCAAGACAGGGCCCCATCAGCGGGGAGCTGTTTTTT. It codes for CASSHPRQGPISGELFF. This chain links TRBV4-1 with TRBJ2-2; 7 bases fit TRBD1. This CDR3 has 17 residues. Germline V gene sequence: CDR1 MGHRA, CDR2 YSYEKL. The V gene end was trimmed by 3 bases and the J gene end by 7 bases; junction bases not matched to a gene: 14.